This T cell receptor beta chain stems from a study of vaccination and CD4 T cells after COVID-19. On the study more broadly: The study drew post-COVID samples a median about 95 days after diagnosis (range 35 to 161).

About this clonotype: Its antigen is unidentified.

Specified time point: late sampling 161 to 241 days after vaccination in three convalescent patients. The sample's treatment: roughly 11-day PBMC culture with coronavirus spike peptide pools or control peptides (ViraFEST assay). Points from the study as a whole: Analysis of convalescent patients found that 304 of 307 vaccine-specific clones were spike mono-reactive.

With the Oncomine TCR Beta short-read assay, DNA from cultured CD4+ T cells was sequenced. MiXCR, applied by TCRdb to the PCR reads, yields one record per CDR3 protein. The profile shows 20,000 to 25,000 distinct CDR3 sequences, about 40% of them singletons. Germline V gives CDR1 MDHEN, CDR2 SYDVKM. The CDR3 extends over 13 amino acids. The ends lost 3 bases at V and 14 bases at J; junction bases unmatched: 6. V and J are TRBV28 and TRBJ2-1; TRBD1 aligns across 11 bases. The receptor was isolated from a human donor who had recovered from COVID-19. The starting material was CD4+ T cells from blood, cultured in vitro, obtained about 7 months after SARS-CoV-2 vaccination. The CDR3 loop is CASSFWGTGGEFF. The CDR3 DNA reads as TGTGCCAGCAGTTTTTGGGGGACAGGGGGTGAGTTCTTC.